Reported below is one T cell receptor beta chain. Its antigen is as yet unknown. CDR1 LNHDA and CDR2 SQIVND come from the germline V gene (reference sequence). CDR3 size: 14 residues. Trimming left V 3 bases short and J 2 bases short, with 9 bases between. The data originate from a study of Ad26.COV2.S vaccination and SARS-CoV-2 variants. Stated treatment: some 19 received Ad26.COV2.S at low or high dose, single or two shots; about 5 received placebo; per-sample allocation not given. The samples date from day 63 after the first vaccine or placebo injection. Measured with immunoSEQ multiplex PCR; TCRdb has only the in-frame clones, and not every one. This sample carries hundreds of thousands of clones, 80% to 95% of them seen once, and the ten largest clones take 9% to 15%. Study outcomes and limitations: People who got the vaccine or the placebo had similar non-spike TCR breadth.

This sequence joins TRBV19 and TRBJ2-3; no definite D call. Specimen: peripheral blood, collected in a trial of Ad26.COV2.S vaccine versus placebo. The TCR originated in a person aged 18 to 59 who received the Ad26.COV2.S COVID-19 vaccine or a placebo. Here the CDR3 DNA reads TGTGCCAGTAGTATCAGCAGAAACACAGATACGCAGTATTTT. This sequence encodes CASSISRNTDTQYF.